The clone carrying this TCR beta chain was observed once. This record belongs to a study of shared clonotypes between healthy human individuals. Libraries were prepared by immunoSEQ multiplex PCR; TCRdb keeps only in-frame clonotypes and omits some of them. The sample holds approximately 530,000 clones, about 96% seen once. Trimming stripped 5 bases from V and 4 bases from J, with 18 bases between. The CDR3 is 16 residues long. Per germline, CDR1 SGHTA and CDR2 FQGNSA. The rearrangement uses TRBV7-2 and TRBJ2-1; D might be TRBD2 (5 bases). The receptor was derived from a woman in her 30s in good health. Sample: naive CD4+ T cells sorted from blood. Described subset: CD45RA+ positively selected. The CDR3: CASSPKGGRPYNEQFF. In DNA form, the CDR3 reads TGTGCCAGCAGCCCAAAAGGTGGGAGACCATACAATGAGCAGTTCTTC.